These T cell receptor beta chains were read from a single sample in a study of blood T cell repertoires in COVID-19. Using immunoSEQ multiplex PCR, the repertoire was profiled, and TCRdb retains in-frame clones only, with some absent. The sample records about 260,000 clones, over 75% being singletons. Sequencing used peripheral blood. These receptors were collected from an older woman with COVID-19, enrolled during active disease. CDR3s include the opening cysteine and the closing phenylalanine or tryptophan. The order of the fields is CDR3 DNA, CDR3 protein, J gene, V gene, D gene, clone size. D genes are given only for firm matches. Rows give clone size only sometimes, using once, few, many, or a class for an expanded clone.

TGCGCCAGCAGCTTGTCGCGGGAGGGAGATACGCAGTATTTT	CASSLSREGDTQYF	TRBJ2-3	TRBV5-1	TRBD2	once
TGTGCTAGCAGCCTCCTAGCGGGAGGGCGAGAGACCCAGTACTTC	CASSLLAGGRETQYF	TRBJ2-5	TRBV7-7	TRBD2	.
TGTGCCTCCAAGGGGGATTTGGCTTCACCCCTCCACTTT	CASKGDLASPLHF	TRBJ1-6	TRBV19	.	.
TGTGCCAGCAGTTATGGGGCGGGAGTGGTCAATGAGCAGTTCTTC	CASSYGAGVVNEQFF	TRBJ2-1	TRBV3-1/TRBV3-2	TRBD2	few
TGCAGCGTTCTACAGGGCGATCAGCCCCAGCATTTT	CSVLQGDQPQHF	TRBJ1-5	TRBV29-1	.	.
TGCGCCAGCAGCTTGTTTCCCCCGGACAATGAGCAGTTCTTC	CASSLFPPDNEQFF	TRBJ2-1	TRBV5-1	.	.
TGTGCCAGTACCCCTGGGCCCCCCCAGCCCCAGCATTTT	CASTPGPPQPQHF	TRBJ1-5	TRBV19	.	.
TGTGCCAGCAGTTTAATCAGGAACACTGAAGCTTTCTTT	CASSLIRNTEAFF	TRBJ1-1	TRBV27	.	few
TGTGCCAGCAGTTTCAGACAGGGGGCTCATGGCTACACCTTC	CASSFRQGAHGYTF	TRBJ1-2	TRBV27	TRBD1	.
TGTGCCACCCAAACCACAGGGGGCAATCAGCCCCAGCATTTT	CATQTTGGNQPQHF	TRBJ1-5	TRBV19	TRBD1	.
TGTGCCAGCAGTTTATTGGGGGCTCAGCCCCAGCATTTT	CASSLLGAQPQHF	TRBJ1-5	TRBV28	.	.
TGTGCCAGCAGTTACCCCGCCGGGATGAACACTGAAGCTTTCTTT	CASSYPAGMNTEAFF	TRBJ1-1	TRBV6-6	.	.
TGTGCCAGCAGCTTTTTCTGGGCGGGAGGAGTGGACAATGAGCAGTTCTTC	CASSFFWAGGVDNEQFF	TRBJ2-1	TRBV5-8	TRBD2	.
TGTGCCAGCAGCTTGGTCTACTATGGCTACACCTTC	CASSLVYYGYTF	TRBJ1-2	TRBV5-4	.	.
TGTGCCAGCAGCCGAGGGGGACAGGGGAACCAGCCCCAGCATTTT	CASSRGGQGNQPQHF	TRBJ1-5	TRBV28	TRBD1	few
TGTGCCAGCAGCCGACAGGGATTCAACAATGAGCAGTTCTTC	CASSRQGFNNEQFF	TRBJ2-1	TRBV6-5	TRBD1	.
TGTGCCAGCAGCCGCCCTGAGGGTGTAGGGTCACCCCTCCACTTT	CASSRPEGVGSPLHF	TRBJ1-6	TRBV6-5	.	.
TGTGCCAGCAGGTTCGAGGCGGGAGGGCCACATACGCAGTATTTT	CASRFEAGGPHTQYF	TRBJ2-3	TRBV2	TRBD2	.
TGTGCCAGCAGCTTACCGACAGGGGGAACCGGGGAGCTGTTTTTT	CASSLPTGGTGELFF	TRBJ2-2	TRBV13	TRBD1	.
TGTGCCAGCAGCTTGCAGGGGATGCAGTCACCCCTCCACTTT	CASSLQGMQSPLHF	TRBJ1-6	TRBV11-1	.	.
TGTGCCAGCAGGTCGGACTTACCTGGAAACACCATATATTTT	CASRSDLPGNTIYF	TRBJ1-3	TRBV6-5	.	.
TGTGCCAGCAGCTTAGATCCACAGGGGTATCATCGGGGCACTGAAGCTTTCTTT	CASSLDPQGYHRGTEAFF	TRBJ1-1	TRBV11-2	TRBD1	few
TGTGCCAGCAGCCAAGCTCTAGGTTACGAGCAGTACTTC	CASSQALGYEQYF	TRBJ2-7	TRBV3-1/TRBV3-2	.	.
TGTGCCAGCAGTCTCTCGCGGGGGGGCGTCAGCAATCAGCCCCAGCATTTT	CASSLSRGGVSNQPQHF	TRBJ1-5	TRBV6-6	.	.
TGCGCCAGCAGCCAAGAACCCAGCGGGAGGGCCTACGAGCAGTACTTC	CASSQEPSGRAYEQYF	TRBJ2-7	TRBV4-3	TRBD2	.
TGTGCCAGCAGCCCCCAGACAGGGGGCAATGAGCAGTTCTTC	CASSPQTGGNEQFF	TRBJ2-1	TRBV7-3	TRBD1	.
TGTGCCAGCAGTGTCCGGGAGAGTTACGAGCAGTACTTC	CASSVRESYEQYF	TRBJ2-7	TRBV2	.	.
TGTGCCAGCAGCCCAGGAACAAGCGGGGATTACAATGAGCAGTTCTTC	CASSPGTSGDYNEQFF	TRBJ2-1	TRBV5-4	TRBD2	.
TGTGCCAGCAGTGTCGGGGTCAATTTCTATGGCTACACCTTC	CASSVGVNFYGYTF	TRBJ1-2	TRBV2	.	.
TGTGCCAGCAGCCCAGAACGTGGGTTCGGGACTTATGGGGCCAACGTCCTGACTTTC	CASSPERGFGTYGANVLTF	TRBJ2-6	TRBV7-2	.	.
TGTGCCTGGGTTTCGGGGACTAGCGGCCCAGATACGCAGTATTTT	CAWVSGTSGPDTQYF	TRBJ2-3	TRBV30	TRBD2	.
TGTGCCAGCAGCGCCACCTCCGGGACTAGGAGCTCCTACGAGCAGTACTTC	CASSATSGTRSSYEQYF	TRBJ2-7	TRBV9	TRBD2	.